Below, 20 T cell receptor beta chains from the same sample are listed, as sequenced in a study of blood T cell repertoires in COVID-19 (dated by TCRdb to 2018 to 2020). Receptor libraries were prepared by the immunoSEQ multiplex PCR assay. TCRdb's version of the immuneACCESS table is confined to in-frame rearrangements and falls short of the full clone set. An unresolved V gene accounts for under half of the shortfall where checked; the remainder is of unknown origin. A total of about 68,000 clones appear in this sample, 80% of them only once. The ten largest clonotypes hold approximately 12% of the sample. The source material was peripheral blood. The receptors shown here come from a human donor in a cohort sampled during active COVID-19.

The CDR3 here is CAVRRGGAYEQYF. The CDR3 DNA follows: TGTGCCGTTAGACGAGGGGGTGCCTACGAGCAGTACTTC. J is TRBJ2-7 and V is TRBV28; tentative D call: TRBD1 (6 bases). The length of the CDR3 is 13 residues. Trimming took off 11 bases at V and 2 bases at J, with 16 bases between the two ends. CDR1 and CDR2 from the germline V gene are MDHEN and SYDVKM.

The chain is built from TRBV3-1 (or the pseudogene TRBV3-2) and TRBJ2-1, with D maybe TRBD2 (5 bases). Germline CDR1 reads LGHDT; CDR2 reads YNNKEL (reference sequence). The CDR3 covers 16 residues. Deletions cut 1 base from V and 1 base from J, with 11 bases between. The CDR3 is CASSQGRLRSYNEQFF. In nucleotides, the CDR3 is TGTGCCAGCAGCCAAGGACGACTAAGGTCCTACAATGAGCAGTTCTTC.

The chain is built from TRBV5-3 and TRBJ1-5; D call uncertain. TRBV5-3 is recorded as an ORF, its role being uncertain. The CDR3 covers 12 residues. The V gene lost 9 bases and the J gene lost 4 bases, with 11 bases spanning the gap. CDR3 sequence (DNA): TGTGCCACCGAATGGAGGAATCAGCCCCAGCATTTT. This sequence encodes CATEWRNQPQHF.

The chain couples TRBV7-9 to TRBJ2-1, with 10 bases identical to TRBD2. Trimming cost V 10 bases and J 6 bases; bases outside gene matches: 12. The CDR3 extends over 15 amino acids. Germline-derived CDR1 and CDR2 are SEHNR and FQNEAQ (reference sequence). The CDR3 DNA reads as TGTGCCACCCTCGAAGCGGGAGGGGGGGTCAATGAGCAGTTCTTC. It encodes CATLEAGGGVNEQFF.

The chain has TRBV24-1 and TRBJ1-2; possibly TRBD1 for D (5 bases). V lost 5 bases and J lost 0, with 15 bases in between. This CDR3 comprises 16 residues. Germline loops: CDR1 KGHDR, CDR2 SFDVKD. In nucleotides, the CDR3 is TGTGCCACCAGTGGCACAGGATCTTTAGCTAACTATGGCTACACCTTC. Translation: CATSGTGSLANYGYTF.

This chain uses TRBV9 with TRBJ1-5; D gene unclear. Germline-derived CDR1 and CDR2 are SGDLS and YYNGEE. V lost 0 bases to trimming and J lost 2 bases, with 24 bases between them. The CDR3 extends over 20 amino acids. Written as DNA, the CDR3 is TGTGCCAGCAGCGTAGTGCGGGAAATGTCGGGCTCTGGGGGCAATCAGCCCCAGCATTTT. This codes for CASSVVREMSGSGGNQPQHF.

This clone was observed a few times. The chain employs TRBV6-5 and TRBJ2-7; 7 bases line up with TRBD2. V dropped 10 bases and J dropped 2; count of bases not matched to a gene: 5. Per germline, CDR1 MNHEY and CDR2 SVGAGI. This CDR3 is built from 12 residues. This CDR3 is CATGEGPYEQYF. CDR3 nucleotides: TGTGCCACGGGGGAGGGGCCCTACGAGCAGTACTTC.

The J gene is TRBJ1-1, the V gene TRBV4-1; TRBD1 agrees at 7 bases. V trimming: 3 bases; J trimming: 0 bases; junction bases outside the gene matches: 4. CDR3 length: 15 residues. Germline CDR1 MGHRA, CDR2 YSYEKL. CDR3 sequence (DNA): TGCGCCAGCAGCCAGCGGGGACAGCTGAACACTGAAGCTTTCTTT. This gives the protein CASSQRGQLNTEAFF.

This clone was picked up a small number of times. This chain links TRBV9 with TRBJ1-5; D gene ambiguous. There are 15 residues in the CDR3. Germline-derived CDR1 and CDR2 are SGDLS and YYNGEE. The ends were cut back, 4 bases at V and 2 bases at J, with 13 bases in the middle. In DNA, the CDR3 is TGTGCCAGCAGCAGGACGGAGGGAGGCAATCAGCCCCAGCATTTT. This sequence encodes CASSRTEGGNQPQHF.

This sequence joins TRBV20-1 and TRBJ2-1, with 14 positions matching TRBD2. The V segment lost 3 bases and the J segment 0 bases; nucleotides outside the gene matches: 7. Germline V gene lookup returns CDR1 DFQATT and CDR2 SNEGSKA (reference sequence). The CDR3 has 18 amino acids. CDR3 in DNA: TGCAGTGCTAGTAAGCCGGGACTAGCGGGAGCCTCCTACAATGAGCAGTTCTTC. Translated, it gives CSASKPGLAGASYNEQFF.

This sequence joins TRBV6-5 and TRBJ2-7; TRBD1 matches at 8 bases. V shed 6 bases and J 6 bases; nucleotides not matched to a gene: 7. This CDR3 has 13 amino acids. Germline assignment: CDR1 MNHEY and CDR2 SVGAGI. For the CDR3, the DNA is TGTGCCAGCAGACGCGGACAGGGCCTCGAGCAGTACTTC. Translating gives CASRRGQGLEQYF.

This chain connects TRBV18 to TRBJ2-1; 14 bases line up with TRBD2. The germline V gene encodes CDR1 KGHSH and CDR2 LQKENI. V trimming: 4 bases; J trimming: 4 bases; junction bases outside the gene matches: 12. This CDR3 region has 19 residues. CDR3 residues: CASSLEYARTSGGYNEQFF. DNA of the CDR3: TGTGCCAGCTCACTAGAATACGCCCGGACTAGCGGGGGGTACAATGAGCAGTTCTTC.

The genes are TRBV5-6 and TRBJ2-3, with D tentatively TRBD2 (6 bases). Germline assignment: CDR1 SGHDT and CDR2 YYEEEE. The V end was cut by 4 bases, the J end by 3 bases, with 12 bases between. The CDR3 length is 14 residues. The DNA for the CDR3 is TGTGCCAGCAGCCCCGTCGGGGGTACAGATACGCAGTATTTT. Amino acid sequence: CASSPVGGTDTQYF.

V gene TRBV28 combines with J gene TRBJ2-7; no definite D call. With 6 bases removed from V and 6 bases from J, the gap between germline ends came to 15 bases. Germline assignment: CDR1 MDHEN and CDR2 SYDVKM. The CDR3 spans 13 residues. CDR3 in amino acids: CASSSLTPSEQYF. The CDR3 DNA follows: TGTGCCAGCAGCTCCCTAACCCCGTCCGAGCAGTACTTC.

The chain joins TRBV7-9 to TRBJ1-1; the D is unclear. The CDR3 extends over 13 amino acids. Looked up from germline, CDR1 is SEHNR and CDR2 is FQNEAQ (reference sequence). Trimming removed 2 bases at V and 5 bases at J, with 9 bases between. The CDR3: CASSLTAGTEAFF. The DNA for the CDR3 is TGTGCCAGCAGCTTAACAGCTGGAACTGAAGCTTTCTTT.

This clone was detected once. The CDR3 region has the DNA TGCGCCAGCAGGGCCAGGGGAGATAGGAATTCACCCCTCCACTTT. Encoded protein: CASRARGDRNSPLHF. The chain combines TRBV5-1 with TRBJ1-6; TRBD1 is a possible D gene (6 bases). Trimming left V 5 bases short and J 7 bases short, with 16 bases between. Germline-derived CDR1 and CDR2 are SGHRS and YFSETQ. The CDR3 contains 15 residues.

The chain links TRBV6-5 to TRBJ1-2; 7 bases align to TRBD1. The CDR3 totals 12 residues. CDR1 is MNHEY and CDR2 is SVGAGI in the germline V gene. V shed 8 bases and J 8 bases; nucleotides not matched to a gene: 8. CDR3 amino acids: CASGYRGVGYTF. Here the CDR3 DNA reads TGTGCCAGCGGATACAGGGGCGTCGGCTACACCTTC.

The chain combines TRBV4-2 with TRBJ2-1, with 10 bases lining up with TRBD1. Unmatched junction bases numbered 10, after V lost 3 bases and J lost 2 bases. The germline V gene encodes CDR1 LGHNA and CDR2 YNFKEQ. The CDR3 is 18 amino acids. CDR3 bases: TGTGCCAGCAGCCAGGCGCTACCGGGACAGGGGACCTACAATGAGCAGTTCTTC. It codes for CASSQALPGQGTYNEQFF.

The chain is built from TRBV28 and TRBJ2-7; TRBD2 matches 9 bases. Per germline, CDR1 MDHEN and CDR2 SYDVKM. J lost 7 bases, V lost 11 bases, and 18 bases had no gene match. The CDR3 spans 15 residues. The CDR3 region has the DNA TGTGCCTTACGGGGTAGCGGGGGCCGTCGGGGTGAGCAGTACTTC. Translating gives CALRGSGGRRGEQYF.

The chain recombines TRBV4-3 with TRBJ2-3, with TRBD2 matching over 14 bases. The CDR3 spans 17 residues. The germline CDR1 and CDR2 sequences are LGHNA and YSLEER. V trimming: 0 bases; J trimming: 5 bases; junction bases outside the gene matches: 4. CDR3 in amino acids: CASSQELGLAGVDTQYF. DNA of the CDR3: TGCGCCAGCAGCCAAGAACTGGGACTAGCGGGAGTAGATACGCAGTATTTT.